The rows below give T cell receptor beta chains drawn from one sample of a study of blood T cells in healthy people across ages. Each CDR3 protein gets one entry after TCRdb re-called the 5' RACE reads with MiXCR. In the table there are about 780,000 distinct CDR3 sequences, 46% of which are singletons. The sample consisted of blood. The receptors were sampled from a man older than 75 in good health. Both conserved end residues are part of each CDR3. D genes are given only for firm matches. Only part of the rows carry a size: once, few, many, or a class if the clone is expanded.

J | D | V | size | CDR3 | DNA
TRBJ1-2 | . | TRBV7-9 | few | CASSFPASGYGYTF | TGTGCCAGCAGCTTCCCGGCCTCCGGCTATGGCTACACCTTC
TRBJ1-2 | . | TRBV20-1 | . | CSARDTGSGYGYTF | TGCAGTGCTAGGGACACAGGGTCCGGCTATGGCTACACCTTC
TRBJ2-3 | . | TRBV12-3/TRBV12-4 | few | CASSSTPPWDTQYF | TGTGCCAGCAGTTCCACGCCGCCGTGGGATACGCAGTATTTT
TRBJ2-7 | TRBD2 | TRBV6-1 | . | CAGGREVPYEQYF | TGTGCCGGAGGTCGGGAGGTCCCCTACGAGCAGTACTTC
TRBJ2-1 | TRBD2 | TRBV11-1 | few | CASSRSGGTYNEQFF | TGTGCCAGCAGCCGCAGCGGGGGTACCTACAATGAGCAGTTCTTC
TRBJ2-3 | TRBD2 | TRBV20-1 | . | CSAAGGGVLTDTQYF | TGCAGTGCAGCGGGGGGGGGAGTACTCACAGATACGCAGTATTTT
TRBJ2-1 | TRBD1 | TRBV19 | once | CASSIGGSGGRDEQFF | TGTGCCAGTAGTATCGGCGGGTCAGGGGGCAGGGATGAGCAGTTCTTC
TRBJ2-7 | . | TRBV7-8 | many | CASSLAFPLQYEQYF | TGTGCCAGCAGCTTAGCTTTTCCCCTGCAGTACGAGCAGTACTTC
TRBJ2-7 | . | TRBV20-1 | . | CSARRLGSTYEQYF | TGCAGTGCTAGAAGGTTAGGGAGCACGTACGAGCAGTACTTC
TRBJ2-1 | . | TRBV7-8 | . | CASSLGDMNEQFF | TGTGCCAGCAGCTTAGGGGATATGAATGAGCAGTTCTTC
TRBJ2-7 | TRBD2 | TRBV15 | . | CATSTTPGLTYEQYF | TGTGCCACCAGCACCACCCCGGGACTAACCTACGAGCAGTACTTC
TRBJ2-1 | . | TRBV5-1 | . | CASSWGATGSSYNEQFF | TGCGCCAGCAGCTGGGGGGCGACAGGTAGCTCCTACAATGAGCAGTTCTTC
TRBJ2-7 | . | TRBV2 | few | CASRVSPSSYNEQYF | TGTGCCAGCAGGGTCTCCCCAAGCTCCTACAATGAGCAGTACTTC
TRBJ2-3 | . | TRBV5-6 | few | CASSLRLTNYADTQYF | TGTGCCAGCAGCTTGAGACTGACCAATTATGCAGATACGCAGTATTTT
TRBJ2-7 | . | TRBV29-1 | . | CSVESEGGFVDEQYF | TGCAGCGTTGAGTCGGAAGGGGGTTTTGTGGATGAGCAGTACTTC